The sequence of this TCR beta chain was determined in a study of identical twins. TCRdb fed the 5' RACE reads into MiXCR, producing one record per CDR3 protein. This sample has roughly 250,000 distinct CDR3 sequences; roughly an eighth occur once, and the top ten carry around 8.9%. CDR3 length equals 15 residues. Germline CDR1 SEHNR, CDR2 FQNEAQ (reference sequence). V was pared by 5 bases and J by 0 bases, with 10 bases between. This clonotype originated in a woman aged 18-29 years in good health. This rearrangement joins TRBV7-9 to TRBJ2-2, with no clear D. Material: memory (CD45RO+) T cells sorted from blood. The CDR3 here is CASSPMRANTGELFF. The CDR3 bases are TGTGCCAGCAGCCCAATGAGAGCGAACACCGGGGAGCTGTTTTTT.